A selection of T cell receptor beta chains follows, all from one sample in a study of post-analysis software for immune sequencing data. From the PCR reads, TCRdb called clonotypes with MiXCR, one entry per CDR3 protein. In the table there are roughly 400,000 distinct CDR3 sequences, over 30% of which are singletons. Sequenced: blood. These receptors were taken from a girl aged 2 to 9 with multiple sclerosis. Both conserved end residues are part of each CDR3.

TRBV6-5	TRBJ2-7	CASSLVAGVKFYEQYF
TRBV4-1	TRBJ1-2	CASSQGSTGGLYGYTF
TRBV20-1	TRBJ2-3	CSVRTSGGTDTQYF
TRBV3-1	TRBJ2-1	CASSQGSNEQFF
TRBV10-3	TRBJ2-1	CAISSRTSGVNNEQFF
TRBV20-1	TRBJ1-2	CRARTNYGYTF
TRBV5-1	TRBJ2-7	CASSLGQTIYEQYF
TRBV12-3/TRBV12-4	TRBJ2-5	CASSPDLTRETQYF
TRBV7-2	TRBJ2-6	CASSLVAGSGANVLTF
TRBV7-2	TRBJ2-1	CASSWTSGSTNEQFF
TRBV5-4	TRBJ1-4	CASNHRGEIAEKLFF
TRBV29-1	TRBJ2-1	CSALQRDFNEQFF
TRBV29-1	TRBJ2-7	CSVAWDRMPTYEQYF
TRBV6-5	TRBJ2-7	CASSYRTGNEQYF
TRBV5-1	TRBJ2-5	CASSAWDRGSRETQYF
TRBV28	TRBJ2-3	CASHAWGLGDTDTQYF
TRBV29-1	TRBJ1-1	CSVEVAENTEAFF
TRBV20-1	TRBJ1-5	CSASVPGQAPKQPQHF
TRBV4-1	TRBJ2-1	CASSQPTRLAGVGERFF
TRBV7-9	TRBJ2-3	CASSLKVLGPSTDTQYF
TRBV7-2	TRBJ2-1	CASSPLMLAEYNEQFF
TRBV29-1	TRBJ1-2	CSVGFLQANYGYTF
TRBV4-2	TRBJ1-1	CASSQEGGVSTEAFF
TRBV20-1	TRBJ1-6	CSARTPGGVNVPWGTSPLHF
TRBV10-3	TRBJ2-1	CAISQESSYNEQFF
TRBV7-9	TRBJ1-2	CASSPRSGTYGYTF
TRBV7-2	TRBJ1-4	CASSLGDRDEKLFF
TRBV5-6	TRBJ2-5	CASSRTATSRYF
TRBV29-1	TRBJ2-1	CSVDEVSGGEFNEQFF
TRBV29-1	TRBJ2-4	CSVSGASSPFLAKNIQYF
TRBV5-8	TRBJ1-6	CASRLIYNSPLHF
TRBV6-2/TRBV6-3	TRBJ2-1	CASSYPSLGEDNEQFF
TRBV29-1	TRBJ1-2	CSVERVIHGYTF
TRBV14	TRBJ2-1	CASSRRALSYNEQFF
TRBV11-2	TRBJ2-1	CASSLTGTSGREQFF
TRBV12-3/TRBV12-4	TRBJ1-4	CASNLYGPNEKLFF
TRBV9	TRBJ1-3	CASSSWTGSGNTIYF
TRBV28	TRBJ2-7	CASVRGGSYEQYF
TRBV12-3/TRBV12-4	TRBJ2-3	CASRTHSADTQYF
TRBV20-1	TRBJ1-5	CSASQGAFGNQPQHF
TRBV4-3	TRBJ1-4	CASSQGQGSEKLFF
TRBV20-1	TRBJ2-3	CSARDTAPGYWRTDTQYF
TRBV7-2	TRBJ1-2	CASSLEQGSGYTF
TRBV27	TRBJ1-5	CASSLNQGANQPQHF
TRBV7-8	TRBJ2-3	CASSSSARSADTQYF
TRBV20-1	TRBJ2-3	CSAPRGGGGYTDTQYF
TRBV2	TRBJ1-4	CASSQHRGNDEKLFF
TRBV28	TRBJ2-7	CASSFGRGAYEQYF
TRBV12-5	TRBJ1-5	CASGTSPAAQHF
TRBV10-3	TRBJ2-2	CAISESAGGITGELFF
TRBV20-1	TRBJ2-3	CSAREGGRYTDTQYF
TRBV3-1	TRBJ2-5	CASSHTSSGEGETQYF
TRBV4-2	TRBJ2-1	CASSQVGEQFF
TRBV12-3/TRBV12-4	TRBJ2-1	CASSLGLFSYNEQFF
TRBV12-3/TRBV12-4	TRBJ1-1	CASRGQLPNTEAFF
TRBV24-1	TRBJ1-2	CATSDPGQGGPHGYTF
TRBV29-1	TRBJ2-1	CSVVLADNEQFF